This paragraph covers one T cell receptor beta chain sequence. What it binds is not known. This specimen belongs to a study of type 1 and type 2 diabetes patients. The study, taken as a whole, reports: Both CD4+ and CD8+ type 2 diabetes repertoires showed significantly higher diversity than type 1.

Amplification started from genomic DNA. Amplification of the beta chain CDR3 used 30 forward and 13 reverse multiplex primers. TCRdb re-analysed the multiplex PCR reads in MiXCR, keeping a single row per CDR3 protein. The data show around 300,000 distinct CDR3 sequences, around 47% seen once. CDR3 size: 15 residues. CDR1 and CDR2 (germline): MNHEY, SVGAGI. The V end was cut by 0 bases, the J end by 1 base, with 7 bases between. The material sequenced was peripheral blood mononuclear cells (PBMCs). The chain is built from TRBV6-5 and TRBJ1-5; D gene uncertain. This clonotype originated in a young man with type 2 diabetes. The CDR3 spells CASSYSIQSNQPQHF. In nucleotides, the CDR3 is TGTGCCAGCAGTTACTCGATACAGAGCAATCAGCCCCAGCATTTT.